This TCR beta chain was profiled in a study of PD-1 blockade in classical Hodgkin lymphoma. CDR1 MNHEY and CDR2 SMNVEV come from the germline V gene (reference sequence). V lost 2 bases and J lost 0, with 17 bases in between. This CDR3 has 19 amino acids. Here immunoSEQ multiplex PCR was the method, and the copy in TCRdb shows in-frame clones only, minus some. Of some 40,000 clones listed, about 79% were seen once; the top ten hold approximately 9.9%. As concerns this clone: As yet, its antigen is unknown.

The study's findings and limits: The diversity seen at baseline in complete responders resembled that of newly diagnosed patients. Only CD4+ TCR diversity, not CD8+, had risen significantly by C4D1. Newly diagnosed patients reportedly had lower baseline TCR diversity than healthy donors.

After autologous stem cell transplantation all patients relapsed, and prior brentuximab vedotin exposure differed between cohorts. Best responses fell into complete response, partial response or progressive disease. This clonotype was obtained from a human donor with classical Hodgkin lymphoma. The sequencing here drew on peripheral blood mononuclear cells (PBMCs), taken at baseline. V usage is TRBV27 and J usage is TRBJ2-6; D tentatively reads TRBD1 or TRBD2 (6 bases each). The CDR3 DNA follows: TGTGCCAGCAGTTTACTAGCGACAGGAGGATACTCTGGGGCCAACGTCCTGACTTTC. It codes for CASSLLATGGYSGANVLTF.